This is a list of T cell receptor beta chains from one sample in a study of post-analysis software for immune sequencing data. TCRdb redid the calling of the PCR reads with MiXCR, one entry per CDR3 protein. The sample has 650,000 to 850,000 distinct CDR3 sequences; approximately 53% are singletons. Sequencing was performed on blood. All receptors come from a girl between 10 and 17 years old with multiple sclerosis. The CDR3 runs from the conserved cysteine through the conserved F or W. Fields, in order: D gene, V gene, J gene, clone size, CDR3 DNA, CDR3 protein. D genes are given only for firm matches. Size is omitted from some rows. Given values are once, few, many or a class for expanded clones.

>.|TRBV25-1|TRBJ1-1|.
TGTGCCAGCAGTGACGTGGGCGCGACTGAAGCTTTCTTT
CASSDVGATEAFF
>.|TRBV12-3/TRBV12-4|TRBJ2-7|.
TGTGCCAGCAGGCCAGGACTGTCTTCCTACGAGCAGTACTTC
CASRPGLSSYEQYF
>TRBD1|TRBV5-6|TRBJ1-2|.
TGTGCCAGCAGCTTGTTAGGGACAGGCCTTGCCTATGGCTACACCTTC
CASSLLGTGLAYGYTF
>TRBD2|TRBV29-1|TRBJ2-1|.
TGCAGCGCGGGGGGGGCGTACAATGAGCAGTTCTTC
CSAGGAYNEQFF
>TRBD2|TRBV7-9|TRBJ2-3|.
TGTGCCAGCAGCTTAGAAGGGACTAGCCGCACAGATACGCAGTATTTT
CASSLEGTSRTDTQYF
>TRBD1|TRBV28|TRBJ1-2|.
TGTGCCAGCAGTTCCCCGGCGGACAGGGTCTATGGCTACACCTTC
CASSSPADRVYGYTF
>TRBD1|TRBV20-1|TRBJ1-2|.
TGCAGTGCTCCAGGACAGGGGTATGGCTACACCTTC
CSAPGQGYGYTF
>TRBD2|TRBV6-1|TRBJ2-1|.
TGTGCCAGCAGGCGACTAGCGGGAATTGTCGTCGGTCGAAACAATGAGCAGTTCTTC
CASRRLAGIVVGRNNEQFF
>TRBD2|TRBV5-1|TRBJ2-3|.
TGCGCCAGCAGCTTGAGGAGCGGGAGTAGCACAGATACGCAGTATTTT
CASSLRSGSSTDTQYF
>TRBD1|TRBV5-1|TRBJ2-7|.
TGCGCCAGCAGCGTGGGACAGCGCACCGAGCAGTACTTC
CASSVGQRTEQYF
>TRBD1|TRBV6-6|TRBJ2-7|few
TGTGCCAGTAGTTACTCGACCGCCGGACAGGGCTACGAGCAGTACTTC
CASSYSTAGQGYEQYF
>.|TRBV3-1|TRBJ1-2|few
TGTGCCAGCAGCCAAGATCACCGACGGGCACACTATGGCTACACCTTC
CASSQDHRRAHYGYTF
>TRBD1|TRBV20-1|TRBJ1-2|.
TGCAGTGCTAGTCTCCAGGGGGCGTATGGCTACACCTTC
CSASLQGAYGYTF
>.|TRBV24-1|TRBJ1-5|.
TGTGCCACCAGTGAGGCCACCCAGGGGAAGCCCCAGCATTTT
CATSEATQGKPQHF
>.|TRBV3-1|TRBJ1-1|.
TGTGCCAGCAGCCAGGCCAGGGGAACTGAAGCTTTCTTT
CASSQARGTEAFF
>.|TRBV5-1|TRBJ2-3|.
TGCGCCAGCAGCTTGGACGTCTCCACAGATACGCAGTATTTT
CASSLDVSTDTQYF
>.|TRBV29-1|TRBJ2-1|few
TGCAGCGTTGGTAAGCTGGGGACCTACAATGAGCAGTTCTTC
CSVGKLGTYNEQFF
>.|TRBV20-1|TRBJ2-5|few
TGCAGTGCTAGAGCGGAGGGGCGTAGCGGAGAGACCCAGTACTTC
CSARAEGRSGETQYF
>.|TRBV5-1|TRBJ2-4|.
TGCGCCAGCAGTTCGGGACAAATAGCCAAAAACATTCAGTACTTC
CASSSGQIAKNIQYF
>.|TRBV11-2|TRBJ2-7|.
TGTGCCAGCAGCTTCAGACCTACCTACGAGCAGTACTTC
CASSFRPTYEQYF
>.|TRBV15|TRBJ2-1|.
TGTGCCACCAGCAGAGTTTCCGATGAGCAGTTCTTC
CATSRVSDEQFF
>TRBD2|TRBV7-9|TRBJ2-1|few
TGTGCCAGCAGCTTAAAGGGACTAGCCTACAATGAGCAGTTCTTC
CASSLKGLAYNEQFF
>TRBD1|TRBV10-3|TRBJ2-7|once
TGTGCCATCAGTGATAGGACAGGGGTGGAGTACTTC
CAISDRTGVEYF
>.|TRBV12-3/TRBV12-4|TRBJ1-5|.
TGTGCCAGCAGTTTAAAAGTGGGGCAGGGTGATTCTCCTAATCAGCCCCAGCATTTT
CASSLKVGQGDSPNQPQHF
>.|TRBV10-3|TRBJ2-7|.
TGTGCCATCAGTGATTCCTCGGGCGAGCAGTACTTC
CAISDSSGEQYF
>.|TRBV29-1|TRBJ1-3|.
TGCAGCGTTGATTTGGGGACTGGAAACACCATATATTTT
CSVDLGTGNTIYF
>TRBD1|TRBV20-1|TRBJ1-1|.
TGCAGTGCTCCCCGACAGGGAGGAATGAACACTGAAGCTTTCTTT
CSAPRQGGMNTEAFF
>TRBD2|TRBV29-1|TRBJ2-1|.
TGCAGCGTTGTTCTAGCGGGCCCCTACAATGAGCAGTTCTTC
CSVVLAGPYNEQFF
>.|TRBV24-1|TRBJ2-3|.
TGTGCCACCAGTGACCCCCCTCGGGATACGCAGTATTTT
CATSDPPRDTQYF
>.|TRBV4-1|TRBJ2-3|.
TGCGCCAGCAGCCAAGTTCAAGGGGATACGCAGTATTTT
CASSQVQGDTQYF
>.|TRBV20-1|TRBJ1-2|few
TGCAGTGCTAGCCCAGATTTAGACTATGGCTACACCTTC
CSASPDLDYGYTF
>TRBD1|TRBV14|TRBJ2-5|few
TGTGCCAGCAGCCTCCCGGGACAGGGAGCCCAAGAGACCCAGTACTTC
CASSLPGQGAQETQYF
>TRBD1|TRBV4-2|TRBJ1-1|.
TGTGCCAGCAGCCAAGGATCTGACAGGGTCGGAACTGAAGCTTTCTTT
CASSQGSDRVGTEAFF
>.|TRBV29-1|TRBJ2-5|.
TGTAGCGTTTCCATGTTGGGGCAAGAGACCCAGTACTTC
CSVSMLGQETQYF
>TRBD1|TRBV12-3/TRBV12-4|TRBJ2-1|few
TGTGCCAGCAGCCCCATCGACAGGGCGATGGGCAATGAGCAGTTCTTC
CASSPIDRAMGNEQFF
>.|TRBV3-1|TRBJ2-7|.
TGTGCCAGCAGCCAGACGAGGGCCGCCTACGAGCAGTACTTC
CASSQTRAAYEQYF
>.|TRBV12-3/TRBV12-4|TRBJ1-6|.
TGTGCCAGCAGCGGACAGAGCTCCTATAATTCACCCCTCCACTTT
CASSGQSSYNSPLHF
>.|TRBV28|TRBJ2-2|.
TGTGCCAGCAGTCCCTGGGTAGCGAACACCGGGGAGCTGTTTTTT
CASSPWVANTGELFF
>.|TRBV20-1|TRBJ1-2|.
TGCAGTGCTAGGGGCTCCACCCCCGTCTACACCTTC
CSARGSTPVYTF
>.|TRBV3-1|TRBJ2-7|.
TGTGCCAGCAGCCATCCCGGGAGCTCCTACGAGCAGTACTTC
CASSHPGSSYEQYF
>TRBD2|TRBV12-3/TRBV12-4|TRBJ2-3|.
TGTGCCGGCAGTTTCCCCCTGGCTAGCGGAGGGTTGTCAGATGCGCAGTATTTT
CAGSFPLASGGLSDAQYF
>.|TRBV12-3/TRBV12-4|TRBJ2-1|few
TGTGCCAGCAGCTTAGCAGCCGGGACTTCCCAGCAGTTCTTC
CASSLAAGTSQQFF
>.|TRBV7-9|TRBJ2-1|.
TGTGCCAGCAGCTTAGGTCGGGATCCCTACAATGAGCAGTTCTTC
CASSLGRDPYNEQFF
>.|TRBV4-1|TRBJ1-1|.
TGCGCCAGCAGCCACCACGGACAGAGCCCGGGCACTGAAGCTTTCTTT
CASSHHGQSPGTEAFF
>.|TRBV10-3|TRBJ2-5|.
TGTGCCATCAGTGAGTGGGGTGGGGAGACCCAGTACTTC
CAISEWGGETQYF
>.|TRBV4-1|TRBJ1-1|.
TGCGCCAGCAGCCAAGTAGGACGGACAGAGGGGAACACTGAAGCTTTCTTT
CASSQVGRTEGNTEAFF
>TRBD2|TRBV6-1|TRBJ2-4|once
TGTGCCAGCAGTGAATTTTTCGCGGGAGGAAACATTCAGTACTTC
CASSEFFAGGNIQYF
>.|TRBV6-6|TRBJ1-2|.
TGTGGGACTATGGGGCAGGGCTATGGCTACACCTTC
CGTMGQGYGYTF
>.|TRBV4-1|TRBJ2-5|.
TGCGCCAGCAGCCAAGTTTGGTACAGAGGCCCCCAAGAGACCCAGTACTTC
CASSQVWYRGPQETQYF
>TRBD1|TRBV5-4|TRBJ1-1|few
TGTGCCAGCAGCCCGCAGGGGGTTTGGGACACTGAAGCTTTCTTT
CASSPQGVWDTEAFF
>TRBD1|TRBV5-6|TRBJ2-2|.
TGTGCCAGCAGCTTCCGACAGGGGCGCACCGGGGAGCTGTTTTTT
CASSFRQGRTGELFF
>.|TRBV3-1|TRBJ1-2|once
TGTGCCAGCAGCCAAGATGCGTGGGGGGCCTATGGCTACACCTTC
CASSQDAWGAYGYTF
>.|TRBV15|TRBJ2-5|once
TGTGCCACCAGCAGAAGGACCCGACTCTCAGACGCAAAAAAGACCCAGTACTTC
CATSRRTRLSDAKKTQYF
>TRBD2|TRBV7-2|TRBJ2-7|few
TGTGCCAGCAGCTTAGAGACGTCCGGGACTATAGGCTACGAGCAGTACTTC
CASSLETSGTIGYEQYF
>TRBD1|TRBV29-1|TRBJ2-7|few
TGCAGCGCCGTGACCGGGACAGGAGCCTACGAGCAGTACTTC
CSAVTGTGAYEQYF